A single sample is the source of the 32 T cell receptor beta chains below, sequenced in a study of patients and donors after allogeneic stem cell transplantation. TCRdb reprocessed the RT-PCR reads via MiXCR and lists one record per CDR3 protein. The table lists 800,000 to 1,000,000 distinct CDR3 sequences, 15% to 20% of them singletons. The specimen was blood, either unsorted or a sorted T cell fraction (not recorded which). The source is a human donor who was either an allogeneic HSCT recipient or a stem cell or donor lymphocyte infusion donor (not recorded which). It is not recorded whose cells these are; they may come from a transplant donor.

The J gene is TRBJ1-1, the V gene TRBV4-2; D remains unclear. Trimming pared 0 bases from V and 8 bases from J, leaving 7 bases between. Germline loops: CDR1 LGHNA, CDR2 YNFKEQ. The CDR3 runs to 12 residues. In nucleotides, the CDR3 is TGTGCCAGCAGCCAAGACAAGGGAGAAGCTTTCTTT. Its protein is CASSQDKGEAFF.

V and J are TRBV20-1 and TRBJ1-5; tentative D call: TRBD1 (6 bases). V lost 1 base to trimming and J lost 8 bases, with 18 bases between them. The germline CDR1 and CDR2 sequences are DFQATT and SNEGSKA (reference sequence). The CDR3 covers 15 residues. The CDR3 is CSARVGTYNSEPQHF. The CDR3 DNA sequence: TGCAGTGCTAGAGTGGGGACATATAATAGCGAGCCCCAGCATTTT.

The V and J genes are TRBV7-9 and TRBJ2-1; TRBD2 matches 10 bases. The CDR3 loop spans 17 amino acids. Trimming removed 1 base from V and 2 bases from J; junction bases left unmatched: 5. Germline-derived CDR1 and CDR2 are SEHNR and FQNEAQ (reference sequence). The CDR3 DNA is TGTGCCAGCAGCTTAGAACTAGCGGGATACCCCTACAATGAGCAGTTCTTC. Translating gives CASSLELAGYPYNEQFF.

Only a few counts were recorded for this clonotype. This chain uses TRBV9 with TRBJ2-7; possibly TRBD1 for D (5 bases). Germline V lookup: CDR1 SGDLS, CDR2 YYNGEE. V was pared by 2 bases and J by 3 bases, with 12 bases between. The CDR3 has 14 residues. The CDR3 region is CASSVRDSIYEQYF. In nucleotides, the CDR3 is TGTGCCAGCAGCGTTCGCGACAGCATCTACGAGCAGTACTTC.

The chain joins TRBV2 to TRBJ1-1, with 8 positions matching TRBD1. The trim removed 6 bases at V and 1 base at J, leaving 4 bases unmatched. This CDR3 is 14 amino acids long. Germline lookup yields CDR1 SNHLY and CDR2 FYNNEI. This CDR3 is CASRYGTGNTEAFF. The CDR3 DNA sequence: TGTGCCAGCAGGTATGGGACAGGGAACACTGAAGCTTTCTTT.

This clonotype has just a few counts. This chain joins TRBV28 and TRBJ2-2, with TRBD1 identical over 9 bases. Germline assignment: CDR1 MDHEN and CDR2 SYDVKM. This CDR3 has 17 residues. J lost 3 bases, V lost 2 bases, and 7 bases had no gene match. In DNA form, the CDR3 reads TGTGCCAGCAGTTTAAGCCAGGGACAGGGATACACCGGGGAGCTGTTTTTT. It encodes CASSLSQGQGYTGELFF. Variable domain in full (rest from reference TRBV28 and TRBJ2-2): DVKVTQSSRYLVKRTGEKVFLECVQDMDHENMFWYRQDPGLGLRLIYFSYDVKMKEKGDIPEGYSVSREKKERFSLILESASTNQTSMYLCASSLSQGQGYTGELFFGEGSRLTVL.

The chain employs TRBV5-6 and TRBJ2-1; the match to TRBD2 covers 8 bases. Germline CDR1 is SGHDT and CDR2 is YYEEEE. This CDR3 is built from 17 residues. The junction had 9 bases not matched to a gene; V was cut back by 4 bases and J by 0 bases. CDR3 residues: CASSPRGGRSSYNEQFF. The CDR3 DNA reads TGTGCCAGCAGCCCCCGGGGCGGGAGGAGCTCCTACAATGAGCAGTTCTTC. Combining the CDR3 with reference TRBV5-6 and TRBJ2-1 gives the whole variable domain DAGVTQSPTHLIKTRGQQVTLRCSPKSGHDTVSWYQQALGQGPQFIFQYYEEEERQRGNFPDRFSGHQFPNYSSELNVNALLLGDSALYLCASSPRGGRSSYNEQFFGPGTRLTVL.

This clonotype was counted only a few times. V gene TRBV6-5 combines with J gene TRBJ1-3; 9 bases line up with TRBD1. The CDR3 spans 15 residues. Unmatched junction bases numbered 7, after V lost 3 bases and J lost 7 bases. Germline CDR1 reads MNHEY; CDR2 reads SVGAGI. CDR3 amino acids: CASSYKGQGGNTIYF. CDR3 nucleotide sequence: TGTGCCAGCAGTTATAAGGGACAGGGTGGGAACACCATATATTTT.

The table lists this clonotype with many counts. This rearrangement joins TRBV12-3 or TRBV12-4 to TRBJ2-4, with D maybe TRBD1 (6 bases). V was clipped by 5 bases and J by 4 bases, with 9 bases between them. The CDR3 loop spans 13 amino acids. The DNA of the CDR3 is TGTGCCAGCAGTCCTGGACAGAAAAACATTCAGTACTTC. This encodes CASSPGQKNIQYF.

The chain is built from TRBV12-3 or TRBV12-4 and TRBJ1-2; D is uncertain. The CDR3 contains 15 residues. V was shortened by 1 base and J by 1 base, with 10 bases between the two germline ends. The CDR3, as DNA: TGTGCCAGCAGTTTAGTCGGTCTGGGTAACTATGGCTACACCTTC. Translated, it gives CASSLVGLGNYGYTF.

The chain employs TRBV6-1 and TRBJ2-1, with TRBD1 identical over 11 bases. The CDR3 contains 16 residues. Germline loops: CDR1 MNHNS, CDR2 SASEGT. The V gene end was trimmed by 5 bases and the J gene end by 3 bases; junction bases not matched to a gene: 6. The CDR3 region is CASSPSGQGGYNEQFF. Written as DNA, the CDR3 is TGTGCCAGCAGTCCTTCGGGACAGGGGGGCTACAATGAGCAGTTCTTC.

This clonotype was seen at least ten times. The V and J genes are TRBV27 and TRBJ2-1; TRBD1 is a possible D gene (5 bases). Germline CDR1 and CDR2: MNHEY and SMNVEV (reference sequence). The length of the CDR3 is 14 residues. The V gene lost 3 bases and the J gene lost 7 bases, with 13 bases spanning the gap. CDR3 in amino acids: CASSLTEDRNEQFF. For the CDR3, the DNA is TGTGCCAGCAGTTTGACAGAGGATCGGAATGAGCAGTTCTTC.

The chain has TRBV10-3 and TRBJ2-5; D is ambiguous. The germline gives CDR1 ENHRY, CDR2 SYGVKD. V lost 2 bases, J lost 1 base, and 2 bases lay in between. There are 12 residues in the CDR3. The CDR3 spells CAISELQETQYF. CDR3 DNA sequence: TGTGCCATCAGTGAGCTCCAAGAGACCCAGTACTTC.

The V call is TRBV12-5, the J call TRBJ1-6, with D perhaps TRBD1 (6 bases). The germline gives CDR1 LGHNT, CDR2 FRNRAP. This CDR3 spans 14 amino acids. Trimming cost V 3 bases and J 14 bases, with 17 bases left between them. CDR3 nucleotides: TGTGCTAGTGGTTTTCAGGGGACGGGTGCGGCCCTCCACTTT. This codes for CASGFQGTGAALHF.

This clonotype was observed a handful of times. The CDR3 spells CASSPDLGAYEQYF. The CDR3 DNA reads as TGTGCCAGCAGTCCGGACCTGGGAGCCTACGAGCAGTACTTC. The chain joins TRBV5-6 to TRBJ2-7; a possible D gene is TRBD2 (5 bases). With 5 bases removed from V and 2 bases from J, the gap between germline ends came to 14 bases. The CDR3 spans 14 residues. Germline loops: CDR1 SGHDT, CDR2 YYEEEE.

This clonotype was observed a few times. In DNA form, the CDR3 reads TGTGCCAGCAGCTTAGGGGGAGTTAAGAACACTGAAGCTTTCTTT. It is translated as CASSLGGVKNTEAFF. The chain employs TRBV7-9 and TRBJ1-1; D call uncertain. CDR1 and CDR2 from the germline V gene are SEHNR and FQNEAQ (reference sequence). The CDR3 spans 15 residues. The germline V and J ends were trimmed by 1 base and 1 base, with 10 bases remaining between them.

The chain's CDR3 is CSVGVAKETQYF. The CDR3 bases are TGCAGTGTGGGGGTTGCGAAGGAGACCCAGTACTTC. The chain employs TRBV20-1 and TRBJ2-5; tentatively, D is TRBD1 or TRBD2 (5 bases each). Between the trimmed V and J ends, which lost 7 bases and 5 bases, there was a span of 14 bases. Germline CDR1 DFQATT, CDR2 SNEGSKA (reference sequence). CDR3 size: 12 residues.

This chain connects TRBV3-1 to TRBJ2-7; D could derive from TRBD1 or TRBD2 (5 bases each). This CDR3 has 14 residues. The V gene lost 4 bases and the J gene lost 3 bases, with 13 bases spanning the gap. The germline V gene has CDR1 LGHDT and CDR2 YNNKEL (reference sequence). The CDR3 DNA is TGTGCCAGCAGCCTATGGGACGATAACTACGAGCAGTACTTC. Its translation is CASSLWDDNYEQYF.

This clonotype came up a few times. The CDR3 loop reads CASSKGQDRPLLAKNIQYF. CDR3 bases: TGTGCCAGCAGCAAAGGTCAGGACAGGCCGCTTCTAGCCAAAAACATTCAGTACTTC. The rearrangement joins TRBV21-1 to TRBJ2-4; the tabulated D call, TRBD1, remains unverified against the DNA. TRBV21-1 is a pseudogene segment. The CDR3 spans 19 residues.

This chain uses TRBV12-3 or TRBV12-4 with TRBJ2-2; a possible D gene is TRBD2 (7 bases). V lost 4 bases and J lost 5, with 11 bases in between. The length of the CDR3 is 14 residues. The CDR3 DNA reads TGTGCCAGCAGTTGGGGAGGGGGAACCGGGGAGCTGTTTTTT. Translated: CASSWGGGTGELFF.

The chain combines TRBV9 with TRBJ1-1; D unresolved. This CDR3 has 13 residues. Germline V gives CDR1 SGDLS, CDR2 YYNGEE. Trimming took off 0 bases at V and 5 bases at J, with 8 bases between the two ends. Here the CDR3 DNA reads TGTGCCAGCAGCGTAGCTCTGGAAACTGAAGCTTTCTTT. Amino acid sequence: CASSVALETEAFF.

The V and J genes are TRBV20-1 and TRBJ2-5; 8 bases are a match to TRBD1. V lost 5 bases and J lost 5; bases outside the gene matches: 10. This CDR3 comprises 14 residues. Germline CDR1 DFQATT, CDR2 SNEGSKA (reference sequence). Written as DNA, the CDR3 is TGCAGTGCTGGAGGACAGGGAGTCGGGGAGACCCAGTACTTC. This encodes CSAGGQGVGETQYF.

This clonotype was observed a few times. The chain employs TRBV6-6 and TRBJ1-2; D is undetermined. Trimming stripped 2 bases from V and 4 bases from J, with 8 bases between. The germline CDR1 and CDR2 sequences are MNHNY and SVGAGI (reference sequence). The CDR3 extends over 13 amino acids. The CDR3 DNA reads as TGTGCCAGCAGTTACACCGGCGTCTATGGCTACACCTTC. This gives the protein CASSYTGVYGYTF.

This clonotype came up a few times. The chain couples TRBV12-3 or TRBV12-4 to TRBJ2-3; 10 bases agree with TRBD2. J was trimmed by 4 bases and V by 4 bases; bases with no gene match: 11. The CDR3 covers 17 residues. The CDR3 here is CASSSSGRGPGADTQYF. The CDR3 coding sequence is TGTGCCAGCAGTTCAAGCGGGAGGGGCCCAGGAGCAGATACGCAGTATTTT.

CDR3 protein: CASSQVGGRQPQHF. The CDR3 DNA reads as TGTGCCAGCAGCCAAGTGGGGGGCAGGCAGCCCCAGCATTTT. The V gene is TRBV2, the J gene TRBJ1-5; D is perhaps TRBD1 (6 bases). The CDR3 consists of 14 residues. Germline assignment: CDR1 SNHLY and CDR2 FYNNEI. Deletions cut 6 bases from V and 7 bases from J, with 16 bases between.

In this sample, this clonotype turned up a few times. The chain is built from TRBV9 and TRBJ2-1, with TRBD1 matching over 9 bases. The CDR3 consists of 17 residues. Germline V CDR1 and CDR2: SGDLS, YYNGEE. The V and J ends lost 2 bases and 0 bases, in that order; junction bases with no gene match: 6. The CDR3 region is CASSVRDRASSYNEQFF. CDR3 in DNA: TGTGCCAGCAGCGTCAGGGACAGGGCCAGCTCCTACAATGAGCAGTTCTTC.

This clonotype has just a few counts. V and J are TRBV5-1 and TRBJ2-1, with TRBD1 matching 7 bases. In germline, CDR1 is SGHRS, CDR2 YFSETQ. V trimming: 4 bases; J trimming: 2 bases; junction bases outside the gene matches: 6. The CDR3 is 15 residues long. CDR3 protein: CASSEGQVAYNEQFF. In DNA form, the CDR3 reads TGCGCCAGCAGCGAAGGACAGGTTGCCTACAATGAGCAGTTCTTC.

This clonotype was picked up many times. The chain recombines TRBV5-1 with TRBJ1-1, with 10 bases that match TRBD1. Germline lookup yields CDR1 SGHRS and CDR2 YFSETQ. This CDR3 has 13 amino acids. Trimming removed 4 bases from V and 11 bases from J; junction bases left unmatched: 8. CDR3: CASSLDDRGPAFF. CDR3 nucleotides: TGCGCCAGCAGCCTAGACGACAGGGGGCCGGCTTTCTTT.

This clonotype was counted a few times. The genes are TRBV25-1 and TRBJ1-1; no definite D call. This CDR3 contains 13 residues. Trimming shortened V by 4 bases and J by 8 bases, and 14 bases separated the two germline ends. The germline V gene encodes CDR1 MGHDK and CDR2 SYGVNS. CDR3 bases: TGTGCCAGCAGTGCCCCTTGGACGGGGGAAGCTTTCTTT. It codes for CASSAPWTGEAFF.

This chain uses TRBV6-2 or TRBV6-3 with TRBJ1-5; weak D call: TRBD1 (5 bases). Germline V gene lookup returns CDR1 MNHEY and CDR2 SVGEGT. This CDR3 has 16 residues. Trimming cost V 2 bases and J 4 bases, with 15 bases left between them. The CDR3 loop reads CASSYVGGVGNQPQHF. The DNA of the CDR3 is TGTGCCAGCAGTTACGTCGGGGGGGTAGGAAATCAGCCCCAGCATTTT.

This clonotype was counted only a few times. The chain combines TRBV18 with TRBJ2-1; the D is unclear. The germline V gene encodes CDR1 KGHSH and CDR2 LQKENI. V shed 8 bases and J shed 4 bases, with 15 bases lying between them. This CDR3 comprises 14 residues. The CDR3 region has the DNA TGTGCCAGCCAGCCTACTGTGGGTTACAATGAGCAGTTCTTC. Translating gives CASQPTVGYNEQFF.

This clonotype was recorded many times. This chain joins TRBV3-1 and TRBJ2-2, with a possible D match to TRBD1 (6 bases). The germline V and J ends were trimmed by 4 bases and 0 bases, with 9 bases remaining between them. The CDR3 spans 15 residues. Germline V lookup: CDR1 LGHDT, CDR2 YNNKEL (reference sequence). In DNA form, the CDR3 reads TGTGCCAGCAGCCCCCGGACAGCGAACACCGGGGAGCTGTTTTTT. Translating gives CASSPRTANTGELFF.